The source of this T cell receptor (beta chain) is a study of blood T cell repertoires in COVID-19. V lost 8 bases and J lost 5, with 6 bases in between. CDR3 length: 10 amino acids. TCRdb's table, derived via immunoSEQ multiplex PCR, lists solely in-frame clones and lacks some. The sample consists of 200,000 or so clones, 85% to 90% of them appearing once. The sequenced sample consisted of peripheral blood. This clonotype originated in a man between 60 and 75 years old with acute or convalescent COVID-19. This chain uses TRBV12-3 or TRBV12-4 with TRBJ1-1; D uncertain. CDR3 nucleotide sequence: TGTGCCAGCGGAGTTACTGAAGCTTTCTTT. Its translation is CASGVTEAFF.